The 22 T cell receptor beta chains in this list originate from one sample, sequenced in a study of T cells in Graves' hyperthyroidism and ophthalmopathy. Amplified TCR beta CDR3 regions came from RNA transcripts. The study used the HTBI primer set for a first-round RT-PCR of the TCR CDR3. MiXCR, applied by TCRdb to the multiplex PCR reads, yields one record per CDR3 protein. The top ten hold 5.3% of the sample, which has around 450,000 distinct CDR3 sequences, around 15% seen once. Sequencing input: blood. The source is a woman aged 18-35 years with Graves' hyperthyroidism.

This clonotype came up a few times. The chain recombines TRBV7-3 with TRBJ2-1; 7 bases line up with TRBD2. This CDR3 comprises 15 residues. The germline gives CDR1 SGHTA, CDR2 FQGTGA. With V trimmed by 4 bases and J by 4 bases, 7 bases remained unmatched. The CDR3 sequence is CASSSSGTLYNEQFF. DNA for the CDR3: TGTGCCAGCAGCTCGAGCGGGACCCTGTACAATGAGCAGTTCTTC.

The sample holds many counts of this clonotype. This chain links TRBV10-3 with TRBJ2-1; D may be TRBD2 (5 bases). Germline V lookup: CDR1 ENHRY, CDR2 SYGVKD. This CDR3 has 13 residues. With 11 bases removed from V and 2 bases from J, the gap between germline ends came to 13 bases. CDR3 sequence reads: CASEGGTYNEQFF. The CDR3 DNA follows: TGTGCCTCCGAGGGCGGAACCTACAATGAGCAGTTCTTC.

This clonotype was seen at least ten times. The chain links TRBV6-1 to TRBJ2-7; 9 bases map to TRBD1. J gave up 5 bases and V 6 bases, and 17 bases lay outside the gene matches. CDR3 length: 17 residues. CDR1 is MNHNS and CDR2 is SASEGT in the germline V gene. DNA of the CDR3: TGTGCCAGCAGAGCCGGGACAGGGTTGGGTTTGAGCCACGAGCAGTACTTC. Amino acid sequence: CASRAGTGLGLSHEQYF.

The chain carries TRBV2 and TRBJ1-6; 7 bases agree with TRBD1. This CDR3 is 16 amino acids long. J was trimmed by 3 bases and V by 7 bases; bases with no gene match: 9. Germline CDR1 and CDR2: SNHLY and FYNNEI. CDR3 loop: CASIGGTAFYNSPLHF. The CDR3 coding sequence is TGTGCCAGCATCGGCGGGACAGCCTTCTATAATTCACCCCTCCACTTT. The complete variable domain, with remaining parts taken from reference TRBV2 and TRBJ1-6, reads EPEVTQTPSHQVTQMGQEVILRCVPISNHLYFYWYRQILGQKVEFLVSFYNNEISEKSEIFDDQFSVERPDGSNFTLKIRSTKLEDSAMYFCASIGGTAFYNSPLHFGNGTRLTVT.

The sample holds many counts of this clonotype. V and J are TRBV5-8 and TRBJ2-3; 8 bases align to TRBD2. V shed 0 bases and J 6 bases; nucleotides not matched to a gene: 3. The CDR3 is 14 residues long. Germline CDR1 reads SGHTS; CDR2 reads YDEGEE. The CDR3 DNA reads as TGTGCCAGCAGCTTGGGACTAGCGATGGATACGCAGTATTTT. Encoded protein: CASSLGLAMDTQYF.

This clonotype was found many times. This chain links TRBV30 with TRBJ1-5; D not resolved. CDR1 and CDR2 from the germline V gene are GTSNPN and SVGIG (reference sequence). CDR3 length equals 13 residues. V was pared by 5 bases and J by 8 bases, with 16 bases between. In DNA form, the CDR3 reads TGTGCCTGGGGTAACCACGACGGGGAGCCCCAGCATTTT. The encoded protein is CAWGNHDGEPQHF.

The table lists this clonotype with many counts. V gene TRBV28 combines with J gene TRBJ2-5, with 8 nucleotides matching TRBD1. The CDR3 is 14 residues long. Per the germline V gene, CDR1 is MDHEN and CDR2 is SYDVKM. V gave up 2 bases and J gave up 5 bases; unmatched junction bases: 4. The CDR3 sequence is CASSLPGGRETQYF. The CDR3, as DNA: TGTGCCAGCAGTTTACCAGGGGGCCGGGAGACCCAGTACTTC. The full variable domain, rest sourced from reference TRBV28 and TRBJ2-5, is DVKVTQSSRYLVKRTGEKVFLECVQDMDHENMFWYRQDPGLGLRLIYFSYDVKMKEKGDIPEGYSVSREKKERFSLILESASTNQTSMYLCASSLPGGRETQYFGPGTRLLVL.

This clonotype was seen more than once but under ten times. The chain couples TRBV6-1 to TRBJ2-2, with TRBD2 matching over 7 bases. The CDR3 extends over 13 amino acids. The V gene's germline CDR1 is MNHNS and CDR2 SASEGT. V lost 6 bases, J lost 6 bases, and 4 bases stayed unmatched. CDR3 sequence: CASSFTSAGELFF. The CDR3 bases are TGTGCCAGCAGCTTTACTAGCGCCGGGGAGCTGTTTTTT.

This rearrangement joins TRBV5-1 to TRBJ1-1; tentative D call: TRBD1 (6 bases). The germline V and J ends were trimmed by 5 bases and 5 bases, with 16 bases remaining between them. The CDR3 totals 14 residues. Looked up from germline, CDR1 is SGHRS and CDR2 is YFSETQ. CDR3 nucleotides: TGCGCCAGCAGTCCGGAACAGGGAGAAACTGAAGCTTTCTTT. Translating gives CASSPEQGETEAFF.

This clonotype showed up many times. This chain links TRBV12-3 or TRBV12-4 with TRBJ2-3, with D possibly TRBD1 on 6 matching bases. This CDR3 spans 19 amino acids. V was cut by 4 bases and J by 0 bases, with 23 bases left in between. As DNA, the CDR3 is TGTGCCAGCAGTTCTTCCAGGGGCGTCAGCGACCTAAGCACAGATACGCAGTATTTT. Translation: CASSSSRGVSDLSTDTQYF.

This clonotype came up many times. The chain couples TRBV3-1 to TRBJ2-7; no firm D call. Germline V gene data show CDR1 as LGHDT and CDR2 as YNNKEL (reference sequence). This CDR3 has 13 amino acids. V lost 1 base and J lost 13, with 17 bases in between. Written as DNA, the CDR3 is TGTGCCAGCAGCCAAGGGGTAGCTCGCGTGGCTTACTTC. Its protein is CASSQGVARVAYF.

This clonotype was observed many times. V gene TRBV5-1 combines with J gene TRBJ2-7; D uncertain. The V and J ends lost 0 bases and 6 bases respectively, with 13 bases between them. This CDR3 has 14 amino acids. Germline V gene data show CDR1 as SGHRS and CDR2 as YFSETQ. The DNA of the CDR3 is TGCGCCAGCAGCTTGGTTGTTAGTACCGTCGAGCAGTACTTC. Amino acids: CASSLVVSTVEQYF.

This clonotype was counted a few times. This chain connects TRBV9 to TRBJ1-1; a possible D gene is TRBD1 (5 bases). V lost 5 bases and J 1 base, leaving 15 bases between the germline ends. The CDR3 covers 15 residues. Germline values: CDR1 SGDLS, CDR2 YYNGEE. In DNA form, the CDR3 reads TGTGCCAGCAGTGGGACTCAAGAGCGGAACACTGAAGCTTTCTTT. Its translation: CASSGTQERNTEAFF.

In its sample, this clonotype was seen a few times. This chain joins TRBV20-1 and TRBJ2-2; TRBD1 agrees at 8 bases. V lost 3 bases to trimming and J lost 5 bases; unmatched junction nucleotides: 5. The germline V gene has CDR1 DFQATT and CDR2 SNEGSKA (reference sequence). This CDR3 region has 14 residues. The CDR3 region has the DNA TGCAGTGCTAGGGACAGGGTGAAGACCGGGGAGCTGTTTTTT. It encodes CSARDRVKTGELFF.

This clonotype was seen a handful of times. Compared with germline, one end of the junction differs, possibly owing to a read error. The gene calls are TRBV27 and TRBJ2-3, with 10 nucleotides matching TRBD1. Germline assignment: CDR1 MNHEY and CDR2 SMNVEV (reference sequence). CDR3 length equals 16 residues. The CDR3 reads CAGRLYGQGVTDTQYF. In DNA form, the CDR3 reads TGTGCCGGCAGGCTATATGGACAGGGGGTTACAGATACGCAGTATTTT.

The J gene is TRBJ2-7, the V gene TRBV28, with D possibly being TRBD1 or TRBD2 (5 bases each). Trimming left V 6 bases short and J 0 bases short, with 12 bases between. This CDR3 comprises 14 residues. CDR1 is MDHEN and CDR2 is SYDVKM in the germline V gene. CDR3 region: CASSRDGHSYEQYF. The CDR3 bases are TGTGCCAGCAGCCGGGACGGACACTCCTACGAGCAGTACTTC.

The table lists this clonotype with many counts. This chain joins TRBV12-3 or TRBV12-4 and TRBJ2-1; perhaps D is TRBD1 or TRBD2 (6 bases each). The CDR3 sequence is 15 residues long. V was shortened by 3 bases and J by 6 bases, with 15 bases between the two germline ends. The CDR3 loop reads CASSFAGGAGNEQFF. CDR3 in DNA: TGTGCCAGCAGTTTTGCCGGGGGCGCGGGCAATGAGCAGTTCTTC.

This clonotype was observed many times. J is TRBJ1-2 and V is TRBV28; no definite D call. The V gene's germline CDR1 is MDHEN and CDR2 SYDVKM. The CDR3 is 13 residues long. V lost 5 bases and J 3 bases, leaving 10 bases between the germline ends. The CDR3 DNA is TGTGCCAGCAGTACTACAGAGTACTATGGCTACACCTTC. Its translation: CASSTTEYYGYTF.

This clonotype was counted many times. The J gene is TRBJ2-7, the V gene TRBV28; 8 bases align to TRBD1. Unmatched junction bases numbered 11, after V lost 2 bases and J lost 5 bases. CDR1 MDHEN and CDR2 SYDVKM come from the germline V gene. There are 16 residues in the CDR3. CDR3 sequence: CASSLQDRVAPNEQYF. CDR3 nucleotide sequence: TGTGCCAGCAGTTTACAGGACAGGGTAGCCCCCAACGAGCAGTACTTC.

The chain combines TRBV30 with TRBJ2-3, with 9 bases matching TRBD2. With 2 bases clipped from V and 4 bases from J, the junction kept 10 bases outside the gene matches. This CDR3 region has 16 residues. Germline values: CDR1 GTSNPN, CDR2 SVGIG (reference sequence). The chain's CDR3 is CAWSTRSSGSADTQYF. The CDR3 DNA sequence: TGTGCCTGGAGTACCCGGAGTAGCGGGAGCGCAGATACGCAGTATTTT. Based on the CDR3 plus reference TRBV30 and TRBJ2-3, the full variable domain is SQTIHQWPATLVQPVGSPLSLECTVEGTSNPNLYWYRQAAGRGLQLLFYSVGIGQISSEVPQNLSASRPQDRQFILSSKKLLLSDSGFYLCAWSTRSSGSADTQYFGPGTRLTVL.

Many counts were recorded for this clonotype. The rearrangement uses TRBV6-5 and TRBJ2-2; no clear D. This CDR3 region has 14 residues. Germline CDR1 and CDR2: MNHEY and SVGAGI. Trimming pared 0 bases from V and 7 bases from J, leaving 9 bases between. The CDR3 spells CASSYSFWDGELFF. Written as DNA, the CDR3 is TGTGCCAGCAGTTACTCGTTTTGGGACGGGGAGCTGTTTTTT.

V is TRBV30 and J is TRBJ2-1; perhaps TRBD2 as D (6 bases). V was shortened by 4 bases and J by 6 bases, with 10 bases between the two germline ends. In germline, CDR1 is GTSNPN, CDR2 SVGIG (reference sequence). This CDR3 region has 12 residues. CDR3 nucleotides: TGTGCCTGGACCTGGGACTTCAATGAGCAGTTCTTC. Amino acids: CAWTWDFNEQFF.